Following are 22 T cell receptor beta chains from one sample sequenced in a study of T-cell reconstitution after alpha-beta-depleted transplantation in children listed by TCRdb under 2016. The sample's treatment or condition label is to be understood as: allogeneic hematopoietic cell transplantation with graft depleted of TCRalphabeta T cells and CD19 B cells. Receptors were amplified or captured by PCR. For sequencing, an Illumina HiSeq 2500 was employed. TCR library preparation used molecular barcoding, with unique molecular identifiers applied to normalize quantification of the TCRbeta repertoire. Starting from the raw public reads, TCRdb applied fastp trimming at Q25, assembled clones with MiXCR and retained in-frame beta chains. CDR3 protein duplicates are merged, each entry listing the most common genes and DNA. Counted in this sample were 800,000 to 1,000,000 distinct CDR3 sequences; roughly 29% of them appeared once. The leading ten clones occupy 28% of the sample.

The sample here was PBMCs, mostly from graft donor cells, taken 360 days after TCRalphabeta/CD19-depleted stem cell transplant. The receptors were gathered from a boy younger than two who had a stem cell transplant for SCID, so the T cells may come from the graft donor.

The chain recombines TRBV5-4 with TRBJ2-7, with 9 positions matching TRBD1. The CDR3 spans 15 residues. The V segment lost 5 bases and the J segment 11 bases; nucleotides outside the gene matches: 17. The germline gives CDR1 SGHNT, CDR2 YYREEE (reference sequence). The CDR3 loop is CASRLGPGQGTFEYF. For the CDR3, the DNA is TGTGCCAGCAGGCTTGGTCCGGGACAGGGCACCTTCGAGTACTTC.

The V and J genes are TRBV11-2 and TRBJ2-3; 12 bases are shared with TRBD2. The germline gives CDR1 SGHAT, CDR2 FQNNGV. V lost 2 bases and J lost 1; bases outside the gene matches: 4. CDR3 length: 17 residues. CDR3 nucleotides: TGTGCCAGCAGCTTAAAGACTAGCGGGGGACGCACAGATACGCAGTATTTT. Amino acid sequence: CASSLKTSGGRTDTQYF.

In this sample, this clonotype turned up many times. The chain links TRBV4-1 to TRBJ2-3; 9 positions match TRBD2. The junction had 16 bases not matched to a gene; V was cut back by 6 bases and J by 6 bases. Germline CDR1 MGHRA, CDR2 YSYEKL. The CDR3 covers 17 residues. The CDR3 here is CASSPHPGTSYGDTQYF. The DNA of the CDR3 is TGCGCCAGCAGTCCGCACCCCGGGACTAGCTACGGGGATACGCAGTATTTT.

This clonotype was seen a few times. This chain links TRBV7-9 with TRBJ2-1; 8 nucleotides agree with TRBD1. V lost 6 bases, J lost 7 bases, and 8 bases stayed unmatched. The CDR3 runs 14 residues. The germline V gene has CDR1 SEHNR and CDR2 FQNEAQ (reference sequence). This CDR3 is CASSPGGTINEQFF. The CDR3 DNA is TGTGCCAGCAGTCCAGGGGGCACGATAAATGAGCAGTTCTTC.

The chain is built from TRBV12-3 or TRBV12-4 and TRBJ1-1, with 7 bases fitting TRBD1. The CDR3 runs to 16 residues. Germline trimming cut 3 bases from V and 3 bases from J; bases unmatched to any gene: 10. CDR3 sequence (DNA): TGTGCCAGCAGTTTTATCCAGGGGGACTGGGACACTGAAGCTTTCTTT. This translates into CASSFIQGDWDTEAFF.

This clonotype was seen repeatedly, ten times or more. The rearrangement uses TRBV5-1 and TRBJ2-2; 10 nucleotides match TRBD1. The CDR3 is made up of 16 amino acids. Trimming removed 2 bases from V and 5 bases from J; junction bases left unmatched: 6. Per germline, CDR1 SGHRS and CDR2 YFSETQ. Here the CDR3 DNA reads TGCGCCAGCAGCTTACGACAGGGGGCGAGAACCGGGGAGCTGTTTTTT. It is translated as CASSLRQGARTGELFF. The variable domain in full, completed from reference TRBV5-1 and TRBJ2-2, reads KAGVTQTPRYLIKTRGQQVTLSCSPISGHRSVSWYQQTPGQGLQFLFEYFSETQRNKGNFPGRFSGRQFSNSRSEMNVSTLELGDSALYLCASSLRQGARTGELFFGEGSRLTVL.

This clonotype was counted between two and nine times. This rearrangement joins TRBV10-3 to TRBJ1-1; D is possibly TRBD1 (6 bases). The CDR3 has 14 amino acids. Trimming removed 7 bases at V and 0 bases at J, with 12 bases between. Germline V gene lookup returns CDR1 ENHRY and CDR2 SYGVKD. The CDR3 protein is CAITSDRLNTEAFF. DNA for the CDR3: TGTGCCATCACCTCCGACAGGTTGAACACTGAAGCTTTCTTT.

This clonotype showed up just a few times. The chain links TRBV5-1 to TRBJ2-1, with 8 bases aligning to TRBD1. The CDR3 is made up of 17 amino acids. V was clipped by 4 bases and J by 7 bases; unmatched bases: 16. Germline V gives CDR1 SGHRS, CDR2 YFSETQ. For the CDR3, the DNA is TGCGCCAGCAGCCAGCTGGAGCTCGGACAGGGCTCGAATGAGCAGTTCTTC. Translated, it gives CASSQLELGQGSNEQFF.

This clonotype has just a few counts. Relative to the germline gene, one junction end is altered; a read error may explain this. The rearrangement links TRBV7-3 to TRBJ2-1; D call uncertain. There are 15 residues in the CDR3. Germline V gene lookup returns CDR1 SGHTA and CDR2 FQGTGA. In DNA, the CDR3 is TGTGCCATCAGCTTAACATCAAGCTCCTACAATGAGCAGTTCTTC. Its translation is CAISLTSSSYNEQFF.

CDR3 loop: CASSALASYSYEQYF. DNA for the CDR3: TGTGCCAGCAGCGCGCTAGCGTCGTACTCCTACGAGCAGTACTTC. The genes are TRBV9 and TRBJ2-7; tentatively, D is TRBD2 (6 bases). Germline V CDR1 and CDR2: SGDLS, YYNGEE. The CDR3 spans 15 residues. V was pared by 3 bases and J by 0 bases, with 13 bases between.

This chain joins TRBV29-1 and TRBJ1-5; D is ambiguous. V was cut by 3 bases and J by 1 base, with 7 bases left in between. Germline CDR1 and CDR2: SQVTM and ANQGSEA. The CDR3 is 13 residues long. CDR3 sequence (DNA): TGCAGCGTTGAGGAGGACAGCAATCAGCCCCAGCATTTT. Translation: CSVEEDSNQPQHF.

The chain is built from TRBV28 and TRBJ2-1; D is perhaps TRBD2 (6 bases). Germline CDR1 MDHEN, CDR2 SYDVKM. The CDR3 length is 15 residues. V lost 5 bases, J lost 4 bases, and 15 bases lay in between. CDR3 sequence (DNA): TGTGCCAGCAGTCCCAACGGTAGCGGATACAATGAGCAGTTCTTC. Translating gives CASSPNGSGYNEQFF.

The chain is built from TRBV12-3 or TRBV12-4 and TRBJ1-6; D might be TRBD1 (5 bases). V shed 5 bases and J shed 4 bases, with 9 bases lying between them. The CDR3 contains 14 residues. CDR3: CASSPGEYNSPLHF. DNA of the CDR3: TGTGCCAGCAGTCCGGGGGAGTATAATTCACCCCTCCACTTT.

This clonotype has more than one count but fewer than ten. The chain recombines TRBV29-1 with TRBJ1-4; D unclear. The CDR3 has 12 residues. The germline V gene encodes CDR1 SQVTM and CDR2 ANQGSEA. Trimming removed 4 bases at V and 8 bases at J, with 11 bases between. The CDR3 protein is CSVVGGGEKLFF. The CDR3 region has the DNA TGCAGCGTTGTTGGAGGCGGGGAAAAACTGTTTTTT.

This chain connects TRBV20-1 to TRBJ1-1, with unresolved D. Trimming shortened V by 6 bases and J by 4 bases, and 18 bases separated the two germline ends. The CDR3 is made up of 14 amino acids. CDR1 and CDR2 from the germline V gene are DFQATT and SNEGSKA (reference sequence). Here the CDR3 reads CSAPPGGVSTEAFF. The CDR3 DNA is TGCAGTGCCCCCCCGGGCGGTGTGAGCACTGAAGCTTTCTTT.

V is TRBV10-3 and J is TRBJ2-5; D gene unclear. The CDR3 covers 12 residues. Trimming took off 3 bases at V and 2 bases at J, with 4 bases between the two ends. CDR1 is ENHRY, CDR2 SYGVKD, per germline. CDR3 sequence reads: CAISDWQETQYF. Here the CDR3 DNA reads TGTGCCATCAGTGATTGGCAAGAGACCCAGTACTTC.

The chain joins TRBV20-1 to TRBJ1-5, with D hard to call. The ends were cut back, 7 bases at V and 0 bases at J, with 7 bases in the middle. The CDR3 is made up of 12 amino acids. Germline V gene sequence: CDR1 DFQATT, CDR2 SNEGSKA (reference sequence). The CDR3: CSGGISNQPQHF. CDR3 DNA: TGCAGTGGTGGGATTAGCAATCAGCCCCAGCATTTT.

V and J are TRBV2 and TRBJ2-5, with D perhaps matching TRBD1 (5 bases). Deletions cut 7 bases from V and 5 bases from J, with 17 bases between. This CDR3 has 14 amino acids. Germline V gene sequence: CDR1 SNHLY, CDR2 FYNNEI. CDR3: CASKPGAGAETQYF. The DNA for the CDR3 is TGTGCCAGCAAGCCGGGCGCTGGGGCGGAGACCCAGTACTTC.

This clonotype was counted at least ten times. The V and J genes are TRBV6-2 or TRBV6-3 and TRBJ2-7; no reliable D call. Germline V gene data show CDR1 as MNHEY and CDR2 as SVGEGT. Deletions cut 2 bases from V and 3 bases from J, with 2 bases between. This CDR3 region has 11 residues. The CDR3 here is CASSYNYEQYF. The CDR3, as DNA: TGTGCCAGCAGTTACAACTACGAGCAGTACTTC.

V is TRBV6-1 and J is TRBJ2-5; the D gene is possibly TRBD2 (6 bases). Trimming removed 8 bases at V and 2 bases at J, with 18 bases between. Germline values: CDR1 MNHNS, CDR2 SASEGT. The CDR3 has 15 amino acids. The CDR3, as DNA: TGTGCCAGCTCTAACCAAGGGGACTTTCAAGAGACCCAGTACTTC. Its translation: CASSNQGDFQETQYF.

In this sample, this clonotype turned up a few times. The V and J genes are TRBV4-1 and TRBJ1-1; D not resolved. The CDR3 covers 15 residues. Per germline, CDR1 MGHRA and CDR2 YSYEKL. V was trimmed by 0 bases and J by 0 bases, leaving 8 bases between them. The CDR3 spells CASSQDGGMNTEAFF. The CDR3, as DNA: TGCGCCAGCAGCCAAGATGGCGGGATGAACACTGAAGCTTTCTTT.

This clonotype was recorded at least ten times. The rearrangement joins TRBV28 to TRBJ2-1; D ambiguous. The CDR3 runs to 14 residues. Germline CDR1 reads MDHEN; CDR2 reads SYDVKM. V lost 3 bases, J lost 6 bases, and 12 bases lay in between. The DNA of the CDR3 is TGTGCCAGCAGTTTCACTTCTCGCGCCAATGAGCAGTTCTTC. Protein product: CASSFTSRANEQFF.